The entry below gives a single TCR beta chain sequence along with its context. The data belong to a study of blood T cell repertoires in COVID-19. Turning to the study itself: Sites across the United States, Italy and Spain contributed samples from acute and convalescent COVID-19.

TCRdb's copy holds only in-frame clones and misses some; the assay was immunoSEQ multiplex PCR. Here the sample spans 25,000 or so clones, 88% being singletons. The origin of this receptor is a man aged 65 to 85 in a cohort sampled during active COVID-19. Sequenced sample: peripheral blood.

CDR3 DNA: TGTGCCAGTAGTCCAGGGATCAGCAATCAGCCCCAGCATTTT. Translating gives CASSPGISNQPQHF. The V call is TRBV19, the J call TRBJ1-5; D perhaps matches TRBD1 (5 bases). Germline lookup yields CDR1 LNHDA and CDR2 SQIVND (reference sequence). Trimming pared 5 bases from V and 1 base from J, leaving 9 bases between. The CDR3 is 14 residues long.